A selection of T cell receptor beta chains follows, all from one sample in a study of memory CD4+ T cells and cytomegalovirus serostatus. Assay used: immunoSEQ multiplex PCR; TCRdb lists only in-frame clones, some missing. The sample has about 73,000 clones; around 78% are singletons. The sequenced sample was memory CD4+ T cells from blood. Source of these receptors: an adult in good health and CMV-seropositive. The CDR3 runs from the conserved cysteine through the conserved F or W. The D gene is left open where the match is weak. Part of the rows lack a size; the others show once, few, many or a class for expanded clones.

D gene	clone size	V gene	J gene	CDR3 protein	CDR3 DNA
TRBD1	.	TRBV30	TRBJ1-6	CAWAGTDLRALHF	TGTGCCTGGGCCGGGACAGATCTCAGGGCCCTCCACTTT
.	.	TRBV5-1	TRBJ1-1	CASTFGEMNTEAFF	TGCGCCAGCACCTTTGGGGAAATGAACACTGAAGCTTTCTTT
.	.	TRBV10-3	TRBJ2-2	CAISQGDKLFF	TGTGCCATCAGCCAGGGTGATAAGCTGTTTTTT
.	.	TRBV30	TRBJ1-4	CAWRVWQTNEKLFF	TGTGCCTGGAGGGTATGGCAGACTAATGAAAAACTGTTTTTT
.	.	TRBV6-5	TRBJ2-2	CASAPPTGELFF	TGTGCCAGCGCGCCCCCCACCGGGGAGCTGTTTTTT
.	once	TRBV28	TRBJ1-5	CASSLGGSNQPQHF	TGTGCCAGCAGTTTAGGAGGTAGCAATCAGCCCCAGCATTTT
.	.	TRBV7-2	TRBJ2-5	CASSFQAETQYF	TGTGCCAGCAGCTTTCAAGCAGAGACCCAGTACTTC
.	many	TRBV30	TRBJ1-1	CAWGGSGSWAEAFF	TGTGCCTGGGGCGGGTCAGGGTCTTGGGCTGAAGCTTTCTTT
TRBD1	once	TRBV5-1	TRBJ2-2	CASTETGGLLGELFF	TGCGCCAGCACGGAGACAGGGGGCTTATTAGGGGAGCTGTTTTTT
TRBD2	.	TRBV28	TRBJ2-7	CASRTSGAYEQYF	TGTGCCAGCAGGACTAGCGGGGCCTACGAGCAGTACTTC
.	many	TRBV10-3	TRBJ2-2	CAGKGQDTGELFF	TGTGCCGGGAAGGGACAAGACACCGGGGAGCTGTTTTTT
TRBD2	.	TRBV30	TRBJ2-5	CAWRSSGGTQYF	TGTGCCTGGAGGTCTAGCGGGGGAACCCAGTACTTC
.	.	TRBV5-6	TRBJ1-2	CASSPGTRWSPFGYTF	TGTGCCAGCAGCCCCGGGACGAGGTGGAGCCCGTTTGGCTACACCTTC
TRBD1	.	TRBV7-9	TRBJ2-5	CASSYWDRGETQYF	TGTGCCAGCAGCTACTGGGACAGGGGCGAGACCCAGTACTTC
.	.	TRBV29-1	TRBJ1-1	CSGGDTEAFF	TGCAGCGGGGGGGACACTGAAGCTTTCTTT
.	.	TRBV9	TRBJ2-4	CASSVDGSAQNIQYF	TGTGCCAGCAGCGTAGATGGTAGCGCGCAAAACATTCAGTACTTC
.	.	TRBV5-6	TRBJ1-2	CASSLVQSYGYTF	TGTGCCAGCAGCTTGGTACAGAGCTATGGCTACACCTTC
.	.	TRBV6-1	TRBJ1-6	CASSGRSLNSPLHF	TGTGCCAGCAGTGGACGGAGCCTTAATTCACCCCTCCACTTT
.	.	TRBV4-2	TRBJ1-4	CASSQAGGTEKLFF	TGTGCCAGCAGCCAAGCTGGGGGGACTGAAAAACTGTTTTTT
.	once	TRBV5-1	TRBJ1-1	CASSEGSGTEAFF	TGCGCCAGCAGCGAGGGATCGGGCACTGAAGCTTTCTTT
.	.	TRBV19	TRBJ1-1	CASSTPGRGAWNTEAFF	TGTGCCAGTAGTACCCCCGGTAGGGGGGCATGGAACACTGAAGCTTTCTTT
TRBD1	.	TRBV18	TRBJ1-2	CASSRKGTDGYTF	TGTGCCAGCTCACGAAAGGGGACAGATGGCTACACCTTC
TRBD1	.	TRBV10-3	TRBJ1-5	CAISGDRSSNQPQHF	TGTGCCATCAGTGGGGACAGGAGTAGCAATCAGCCCCAGCATTTT
.	.	TRBV5-1	TRBJ1-1	CASSLDRADTEAFF	TGCGCCAGCAGCTTGGACAGGGCTGACACTGAAGCTTTCTTT
.	.	TRBV5-1	TRBJ1-4	CASSLAKSANEKLFF	TGCGCCAGCAGCTTGGCCAAGTCAGCTAATGAAAAACTGTTTTTT
.	.	TRBV2	TRBJ2-5	CASSEGIRRGVIGKRETQYF	TGTGCCAGCAGTGAAGGGATCCGTAGGGGAGTTATAGGAAAAAGGGAGACCCAGTACTTC
TRBD1	.	TRBV12-5	TRBJ1-4	CASGLAVEEDREGFGCEKLFF	TGTGCTAGTGGTTTGGCCGTTGAAGAGGACAGGGAGGGGTTTGGCTGTGAAAAACTGTTTTTT
TRBD2	.	TRBV5-6	TRBJ2-5	CASSLARGVGAGETQYF	TGTGCCAGCAGCTTGGCACGGGGGGTAGGGGCCGGGGAGACCCAGTACTTC
TRBD1	.	TRBV18	TRBJ1-2	CASSREQGAKKDTF	TGTGCCAGCTCACGGGAACAGGGGGCTAAAAAGGACACCTTC
TRBD2	.	TRBV28	TRBJ2-2	CASKEAGEFSGELFF	TGTGCCAGCAAAGAGGCGGGGGAATTCTCCGGGGAGCTGTTTTTT
.	few	TRBV5-1	TRBJ2-3	CASSLVPISTDTQYF	TGCGCCAGCAGCTTGGTTCCTATTAGCACAGATACGCAGTATTTT
.	.	TRBV6-1	TRBJ2-3	CASSRLVDTQYF	TGTGCCAGCAGTCGCTTGGTTGATACGCAGTATTTT
TRBD1	.	TRBV5-4	TRBJ2-5	CASSPMDRRQETQYF	TGTGCCAGCAGCCCGATGGACAGGCGACAAGAGACCCAGTACTTC
.	once	TRBV5-1	TRBJ1-4	CASSSSATNEKLFF	TGCGCCAGCAGCTCATCTGCAACTAATGAAAAACTGTTTTTT
TRBD1	.	TRBV6-6	TRBJ1-4	CASSLRDRENEKLFF	TGTGCCAGCAGCCTCCGGGACAGGGAGAATGAAAAACTGTTTTTT
.	once	TRBV4-1	TRBJ2-4	CASSQRLLLENIQYF	TGCGCCAGCAGCCAACGTCTGCTTTTGGAGAACATTCAGTACTTC
TRBD2	.	TRBV29-1	TRBJ2-2	CSGREWPGELFF	TGCAGCGGGCGGGAGTGGCCCGGGGAGCTGTTTTTT
TRBD1	.	TRBV28	TRBJ1-2	CASSGQDANYGYTF	TGTGCCAGCAGCGGACAGGACGCTAACTATGGCTACACCTTC
.	.	TRBV5-1	TRBJ2-7	CASSLVSRGAGTYEQYF	TGCGCCAGCAGCTTGGTCTCCAGGGGTGCAGGAACCTACGAGCAGTACTTC
.	few	TRBV7-9	TRBJ1-1	CASSLQGYTEAFF	TGTGCCAGCAGCTTGCAGGGTTACACTGAAGCTTTCTTT
.	.	TRBV6-1	TRBJ1-2	CASSVGVNIYGYTF	TGTGCCAGCAGTGTGGGAGTGAACATTTATGGCTACACCTTC
.	.	TRBV2	TRBJ2-6	CASSGGHAGANVLTF	TGTGCCAGCAGTGGGGGACACGCTGGGGCCAACGTCCTGACTTTC
.	.	TRBV5-1	TRBJ2-7	CASSFAGLTYEQYF	TGCGCCAGCAGTTTTGCCGGGTTAACCTACGAGCAGTACTTC
.	.	TRBV30	TRBJ1-4	CAWRRWGATNEKLFF	TGTGCCTGGAGGAGGTGGGGAGCAACTAATGAAAAACTGTTTTTT
.	.	TRBV5-1	TRBJ2-5	CASSLVGVEETQYF	TGCGCCAGCAGCTTGGTAGGGGTTGAGGAGACCCAGTACTTC
.	.	TRBV2	TRBJ1-5	CASSQIPANQPQHF	TGTGCCAGCAGCCAGATCCCGGCCAATCAGCCCCAGCATTTT
TRBD1	.	TRBV29-1	TRBJ1-2	CSVEFTGGAGGYTF	TGCAGCGTTGAGTTTACAGGGGGCGCTGGGGGCTACACCTTC
.	.	TRBV28	TRBJ2-3	CASSPSVGGDTQYF	TGTGCCAGCTCACCCTCCGTGGGGGGAGATACGCAGTATTTT
.	.	TRBV2	TRBJ1-4	CASSADGGEKLFF	TGTGCCAGCAGTGCGGACGGAGGAGAAAAACTGTTTTTT
.	.	TRBV30	TRBJ2-7	CAWNLGSYEQYF	TGTGCCTGGAACCTCGGGTCCTACGAGCAGTACTTC
.	.	TRBV9	TRBJ2-3	CASSVAGHTDTQYF	TGTGCCAGCAGCGTAGCAGGACACACAGATACGCAGTATTTT
.	few	TRBV4-2	TRBJ2-2	CASSLGQRADTGELFF	TGTGCCAGCAGCCTAGGACAGCGAGCAGACACCGGGGAGCTGTTTTTT
.	.	TRBV11-2	TRBJ2-3	CASSLEPSTDTQYF	TGTGCCAGCAGCTTAGAACCTAGCACAGATACGCAGTATTTT
TRBD1	.	TRBV6-1	TRBJ1-5	CASSEVYRGSMQPQHF	TGTGCCAGCAGTGAAGTCTACAGGGGGTCTATGCAGCCCCAGCATTTT
TRBD2	.	TRBV7-8	TRBJ2-1	CASSLRGLAGGNSYNEQFF	TGTGCCAGCAGCTTACGGGGACTAGCGGGGGGGAACTCCTACAATGAGCAGTTCTTC
.	.	TRBV9	TRBJ2-2	CASSVDSARASLRTGELFF	TGTGCCAGCAGCGTAGATTCGGCAAGGGCTAGCCTTAGGACCGGGGAGCTGTTTTTT
TRBD2	.	TRBV7-2	TRBJ2-3	CASTSAVGLALFTDTQYF	TGTGCCAGCACCTCTGCAGTGGGACTAGCTTTATTCACAGATACGCAGTATTTT